The T cell receptor beta chain under discussion was sequenced for a study of cytomegalovirus exposure and HLA in healthy donors. Study-wide findings and caveats: The investigators catalogued 150 to 200 TCR beta chains as cytomegalovirus-associated. The majority of CMV-associated TCR beta chains were reported as apparently HLA-restricted in a later analysis.

Worth noting for this clone: Its antigen is not identified.

PCR was performed using 60 Vbeta and 13 Jbeta primers. The protocol was immunoSEQ multiplex PCR, while the TCRdb copy is restricted to in-frame clones and leaves out a portion. The sample holds fewer than 120,000 clones, 80% seen once. The germline V gene has CDR1 MNHNS and CDR2 SASEGT. The CDR3 spans 14 residues. The V end was cut by 5 bases, the J end by 2 bases, with 13 bases between. This sequence was found in a woman aged 55 to 70 in good health and CMV-seropositive. This chain uses TRBV6-1 with TRBJ2-7; tentatively, D is TRBD2 (6 bases). Sequencing was carried out using PBMCs. The CDR3 coding sequence is TGTGCCAGCAGTTTAGCGGAAGCTGCCTACGAGCAGTACTTC. This codes for CASSLAEAAYEQYF.